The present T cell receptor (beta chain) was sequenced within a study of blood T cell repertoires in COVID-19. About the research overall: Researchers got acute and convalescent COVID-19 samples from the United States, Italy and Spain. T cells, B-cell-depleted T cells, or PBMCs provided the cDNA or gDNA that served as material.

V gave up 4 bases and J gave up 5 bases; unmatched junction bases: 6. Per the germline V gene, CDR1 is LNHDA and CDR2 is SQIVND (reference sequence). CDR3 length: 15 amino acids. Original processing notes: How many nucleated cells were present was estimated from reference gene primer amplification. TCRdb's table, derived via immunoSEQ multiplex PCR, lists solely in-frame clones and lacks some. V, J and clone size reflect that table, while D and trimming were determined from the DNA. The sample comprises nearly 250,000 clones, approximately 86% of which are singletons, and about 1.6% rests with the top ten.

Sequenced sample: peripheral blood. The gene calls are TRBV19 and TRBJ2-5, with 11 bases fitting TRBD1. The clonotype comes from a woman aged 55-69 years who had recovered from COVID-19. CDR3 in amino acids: CASSTGQGAWETQYF. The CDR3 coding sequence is TGTGCCAGTAGTACAGGACAGGGGGCCTGGGAGACCCAGTACTTC.